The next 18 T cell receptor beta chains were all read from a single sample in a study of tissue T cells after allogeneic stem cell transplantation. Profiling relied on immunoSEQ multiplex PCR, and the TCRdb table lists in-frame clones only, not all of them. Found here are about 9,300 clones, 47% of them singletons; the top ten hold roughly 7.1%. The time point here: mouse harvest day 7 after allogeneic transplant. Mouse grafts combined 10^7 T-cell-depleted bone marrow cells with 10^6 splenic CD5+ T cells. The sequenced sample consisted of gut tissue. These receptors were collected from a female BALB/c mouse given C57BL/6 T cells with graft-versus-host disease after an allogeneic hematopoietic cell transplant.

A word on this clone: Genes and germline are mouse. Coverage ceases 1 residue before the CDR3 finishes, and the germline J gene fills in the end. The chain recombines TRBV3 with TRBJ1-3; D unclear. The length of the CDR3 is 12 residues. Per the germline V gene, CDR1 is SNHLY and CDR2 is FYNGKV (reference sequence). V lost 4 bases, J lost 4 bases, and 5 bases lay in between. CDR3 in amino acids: CASSSQGNTLYF. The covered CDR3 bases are TGTGCCAGCAGCTCACAAGGAAATACGCTCTAT. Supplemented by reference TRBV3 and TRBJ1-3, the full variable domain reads GPKVLQIPSHQIIDMGQMVTLNCDPVSNHLYFYWYKQILGQQMEFLVNFYNGKVMEKSKLFKDQFSVERPDGSYFTLKIQPTALEDSAVYFCASSSQGNTLYFGEGSRLIVV.

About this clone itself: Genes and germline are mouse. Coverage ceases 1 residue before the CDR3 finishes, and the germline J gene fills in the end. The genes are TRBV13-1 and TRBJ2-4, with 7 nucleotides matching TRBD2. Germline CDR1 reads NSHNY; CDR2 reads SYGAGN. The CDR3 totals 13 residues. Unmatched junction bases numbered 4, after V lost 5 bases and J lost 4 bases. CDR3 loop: CASRLGRENTLYF. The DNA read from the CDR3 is TGTGCCAGCAGACTGGGGAGGGAAAACACCTTGTAC.

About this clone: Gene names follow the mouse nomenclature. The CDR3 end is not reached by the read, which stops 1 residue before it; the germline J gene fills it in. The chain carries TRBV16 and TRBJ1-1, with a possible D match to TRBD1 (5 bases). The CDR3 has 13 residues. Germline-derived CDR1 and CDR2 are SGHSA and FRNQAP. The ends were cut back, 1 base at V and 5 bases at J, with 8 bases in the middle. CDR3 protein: CASSLGAGTEVFF. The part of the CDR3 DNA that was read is TGTGCAAGCAGCTTAGGTGCAGGGACAGAAGTCTTC.

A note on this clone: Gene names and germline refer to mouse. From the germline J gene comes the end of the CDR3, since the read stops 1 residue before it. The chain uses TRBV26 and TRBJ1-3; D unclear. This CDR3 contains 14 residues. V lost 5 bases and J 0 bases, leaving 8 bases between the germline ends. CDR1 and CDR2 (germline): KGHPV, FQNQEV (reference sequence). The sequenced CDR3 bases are TGTGCCAGCAGTTCACAACCTTCTGGAAATACGCTCTAT. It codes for CASSSQPSGNTLY. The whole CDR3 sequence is CASSSQPSGNTLYF.

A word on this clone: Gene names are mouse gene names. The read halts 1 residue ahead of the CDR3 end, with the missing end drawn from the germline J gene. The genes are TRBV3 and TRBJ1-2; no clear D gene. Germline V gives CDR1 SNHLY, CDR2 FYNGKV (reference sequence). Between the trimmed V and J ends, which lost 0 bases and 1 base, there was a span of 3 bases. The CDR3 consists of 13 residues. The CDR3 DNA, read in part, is TGTGCCAGCAGCTTAGCAGAAAACTCCGACTACACC. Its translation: CASSLAENSDYT. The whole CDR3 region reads CASSLAENSDYTF. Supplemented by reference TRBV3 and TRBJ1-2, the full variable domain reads GPKVLQIPSHQIIDMGQMVTLNCDPVSNHLYFYWYKQILGQQMEFLVNFYNGKVMEKSKLFKDQFSVERPDGSYFTLKIQPTALEDSAVYFCASSLAENSDYTFGSGTRLLVI.

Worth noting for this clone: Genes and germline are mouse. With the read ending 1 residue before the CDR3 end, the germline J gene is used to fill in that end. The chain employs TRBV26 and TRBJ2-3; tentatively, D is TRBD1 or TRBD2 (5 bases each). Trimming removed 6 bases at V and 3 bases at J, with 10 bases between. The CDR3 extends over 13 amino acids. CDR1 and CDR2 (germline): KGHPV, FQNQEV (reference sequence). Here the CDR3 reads CASSGGEAETLYF. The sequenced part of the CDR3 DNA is TGTGCCAGCAGCGGGGGTGAGGCAGAAACGCTGTAT.

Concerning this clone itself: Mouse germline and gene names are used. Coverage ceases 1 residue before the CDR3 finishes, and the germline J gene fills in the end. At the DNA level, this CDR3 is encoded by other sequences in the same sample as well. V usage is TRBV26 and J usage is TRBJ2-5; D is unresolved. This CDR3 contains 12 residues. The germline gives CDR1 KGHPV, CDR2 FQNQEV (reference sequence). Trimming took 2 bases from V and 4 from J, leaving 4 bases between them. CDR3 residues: CASSLGEDTQYF. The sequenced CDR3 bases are TGTGCCAGCAGTCTGGGGGAAGACACCCAGTAC.

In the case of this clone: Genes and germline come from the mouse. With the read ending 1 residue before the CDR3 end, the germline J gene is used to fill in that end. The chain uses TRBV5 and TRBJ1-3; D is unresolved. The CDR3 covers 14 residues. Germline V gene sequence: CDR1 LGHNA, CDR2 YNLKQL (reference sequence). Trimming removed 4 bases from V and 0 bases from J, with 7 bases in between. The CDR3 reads CASSLENSGNTLYF. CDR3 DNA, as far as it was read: TGTGCCAGCAGCCTCGAGAATTCTGGAAATACGCTCTAT.

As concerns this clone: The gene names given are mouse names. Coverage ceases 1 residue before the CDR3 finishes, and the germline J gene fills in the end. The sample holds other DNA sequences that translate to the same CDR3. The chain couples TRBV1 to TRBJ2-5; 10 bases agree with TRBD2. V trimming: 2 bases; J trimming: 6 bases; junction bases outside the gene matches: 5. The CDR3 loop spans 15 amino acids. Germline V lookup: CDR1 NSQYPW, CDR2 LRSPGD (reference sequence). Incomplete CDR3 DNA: TGCACCTGCAGTGCAAGACTGGGGGGAGGGGACACCCAGTAC. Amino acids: CTCSARLGGGDTQY. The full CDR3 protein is CTCSARLGGGDTQYF.

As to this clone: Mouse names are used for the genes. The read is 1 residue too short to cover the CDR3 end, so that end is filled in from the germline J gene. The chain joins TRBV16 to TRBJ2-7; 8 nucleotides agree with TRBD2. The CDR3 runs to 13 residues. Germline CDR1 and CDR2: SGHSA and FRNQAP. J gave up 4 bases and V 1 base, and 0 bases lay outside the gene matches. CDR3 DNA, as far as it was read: TGTGCAAGCAGCTTAGTGGGGGGGTATGAACAGTAC. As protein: CASSLVGGYEQY. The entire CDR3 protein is CASSLVGGYEQYF.

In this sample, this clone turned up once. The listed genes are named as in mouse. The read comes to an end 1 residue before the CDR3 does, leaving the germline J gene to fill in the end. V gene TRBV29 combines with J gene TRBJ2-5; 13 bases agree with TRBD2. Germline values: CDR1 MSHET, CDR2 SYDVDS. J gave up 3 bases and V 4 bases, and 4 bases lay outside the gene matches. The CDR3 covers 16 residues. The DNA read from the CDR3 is TGTGCTAGCAGTTACGGGACTGGGGGGGGGCAAGACACCCAGTAC. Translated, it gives CASSYGTGGGQDTQY. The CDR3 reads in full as CASSYGTGGGQDTQYF.

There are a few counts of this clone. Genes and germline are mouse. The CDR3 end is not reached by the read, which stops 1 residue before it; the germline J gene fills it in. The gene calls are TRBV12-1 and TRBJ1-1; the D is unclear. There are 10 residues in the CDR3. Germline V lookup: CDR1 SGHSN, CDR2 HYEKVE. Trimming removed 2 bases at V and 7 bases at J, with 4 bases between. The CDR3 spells CASSRIEVFF. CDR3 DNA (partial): TGTGCCAGCTCTCGCATAGAAGTCTTC. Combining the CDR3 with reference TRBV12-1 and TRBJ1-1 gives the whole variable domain DSGVVQSPRHIIKEKGGRSVLTCIPISGHSNVVWYQQTLGKELKFLIQHYEKVERDKGFLPSRFSVQQFDDYHSEMNMSALELEDSAMYFCASSRIEVFFGKGTRLTVV.

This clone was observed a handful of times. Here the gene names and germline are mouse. CDR3 residues: CASSPRAETLYF. CDR3 bases read: TGTGCCAGCAGTCCCCGTGCAGAAACGCTGTAT. This chain links TRBV26 with TRBJ2-3; D uncertain. Read sequence stops 1 residue before the CDR3 end, and the germline J gene provides the missing end. The CDR3 covers 12 residues. Trimming removed 4 bases from V and 1 base from J, with 3 bases in between. Germline CDR1 KGHPV, CDR2 FQNQEV (reference sequence).

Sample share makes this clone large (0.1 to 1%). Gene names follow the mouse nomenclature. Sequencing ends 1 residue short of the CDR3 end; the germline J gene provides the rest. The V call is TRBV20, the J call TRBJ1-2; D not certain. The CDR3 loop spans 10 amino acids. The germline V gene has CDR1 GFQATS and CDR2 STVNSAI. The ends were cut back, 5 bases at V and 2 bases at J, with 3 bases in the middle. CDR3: CGADNSDYTF. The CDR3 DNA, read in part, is TGTGGTGCTGACAACTCCGACTACACC.

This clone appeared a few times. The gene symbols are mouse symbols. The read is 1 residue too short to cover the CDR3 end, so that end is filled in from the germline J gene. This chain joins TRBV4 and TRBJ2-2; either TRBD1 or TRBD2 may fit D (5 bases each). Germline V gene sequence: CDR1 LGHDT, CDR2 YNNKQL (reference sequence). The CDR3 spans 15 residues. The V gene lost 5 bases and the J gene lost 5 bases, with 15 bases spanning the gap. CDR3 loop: CASSPSGRGTGQLYF. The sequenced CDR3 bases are TGTGCCAGCAGCCCATCGGGGCGAGGGACCGGGCAGCTCTAC.

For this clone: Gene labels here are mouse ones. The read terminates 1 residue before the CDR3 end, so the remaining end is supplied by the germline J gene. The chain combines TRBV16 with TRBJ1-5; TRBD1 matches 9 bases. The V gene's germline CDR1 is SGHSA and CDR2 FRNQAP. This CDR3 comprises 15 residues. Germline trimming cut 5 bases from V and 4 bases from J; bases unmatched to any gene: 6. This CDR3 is CASSAYRGRNQAPLF. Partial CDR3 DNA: TGTGCAAGCAGCGCTTACAGGGGGCGGAACCAGGCTCCGCTT.

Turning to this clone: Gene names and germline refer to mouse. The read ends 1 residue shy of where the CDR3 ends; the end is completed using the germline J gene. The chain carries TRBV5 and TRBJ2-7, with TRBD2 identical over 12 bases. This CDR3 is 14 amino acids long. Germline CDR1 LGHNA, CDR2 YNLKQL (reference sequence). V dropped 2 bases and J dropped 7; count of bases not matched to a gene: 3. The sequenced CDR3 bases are TGTGCCAGCAGCCAAAGGGACTGGGGGGACGAACAGTAC. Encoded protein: CASSQRDWGDEQY. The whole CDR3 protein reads CASSQRDWGDEQYF.

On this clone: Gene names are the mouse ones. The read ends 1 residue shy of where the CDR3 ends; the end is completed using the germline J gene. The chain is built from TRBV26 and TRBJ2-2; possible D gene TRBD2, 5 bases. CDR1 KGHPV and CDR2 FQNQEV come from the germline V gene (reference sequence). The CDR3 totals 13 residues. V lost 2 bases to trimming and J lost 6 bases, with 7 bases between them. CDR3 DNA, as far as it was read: TGTGCCAGCAGTCTGATGGGGTCCGGGCAGCTCTAC. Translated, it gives CASSLMGSGQLY. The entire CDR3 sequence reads CASSLMGSGQLYF.